This entry features one TCR beta chain sequence. The antigen is unknown. Constant-region reverse primers amplified full-length variable regions, followed by semi-nested Nested Universal Primer A PCR. MiXCR, run by TCRdb on the 5' RACE reads, gives a single entry per CDR3 protein. This table has approximately 60,000 distinct CDR3 sequences, approximately 23% appearing once. The study's findings and limits: Greatest tumor Treg TCR overlap was with tumor naive CD4+ cells. In terms of TCR gene usage, tumor memory CD4+ T cells clustered together with blood and lymph node memory CD4+ cells, as well as with lymph node naive CD4+ cells.

Germline CDR1 and CDR2: SGHTA and FQGNSA. The V end lost 4 bases, the J end lost 3 bases, and 7 bases lay between the germline ends. The CDR3 runs 12 residues. The sequence came from a female donor with breast cancer. The sample consisted of memory CD4+ T cells sorted from a lymph node. As to subset: memory CD4+ T cells, CD4+CD45RO+CD25-. J is TRBJ2-7 and V is TRBV7-2; no definite D call. The CDR3 nucleotides are TGTGCCAGCAGCTCCCTTGTCTACGAGCAGTACTTC. Amino acids: CASSSLVYEQYF.